These 20 T cell receptor beta chains came from one sample sequenced in a study of blood T cell repertoires in COVID-19. Some clones are missing from TCRdb's copy, which holds only in-frame ones; the method was immunoSEQ multiplex PCR. The repertoire holds about 110,000 clones, around 86% seen once, with more than 3.5% in the top ten. The sequenced material came from peripheral blood. These receptors were obtained from a woman between 65 and 79 years old with acute or convalescent COVID-19.

This rearrangement joins TRBV14 to TRBJ2-1, with 7 bases that match TRBD2. V gave up 2 bases and J gave up 1 base; unmatched junction bases: 5. CDR1 is SGHDN, CDR2 FVKESK, per germline. CDR3 length: 16 amino acids. CDR3 loop: CASSQWTGRSYNEQFF. The CDR3 nucleotides read TGTGCCAGCAGCCAATGGACCGGGAGGTCCTACAATGAGCAGTTCTTC.

The rearrangement uses TRBV28 and TRBJ1-5; D remains ambiguous. This CDR3 has 15 residues. The V gene lost 6 bases and the J gene lost 0 bases, with 12 bases spanning the gap. Germline CDR1 MDHEN, CDR2 SYDVKM. The CDR3 region is CASSRRTDSNQPQHF. The CDR3 DNA sequence: TGTGCCAGCAGCCGCCGAACTGATAGCAATCAGCCCCAGCATTTT.

The chain is built from TRBV3-1 (or the pseudogene TRBV3-2) and TRBJ1-4; no firm D call. This CDR3 has 15 residues. The germline V gene encodes CDR1 LGHDT and CDR2 YNNKEL (reference sequence). Trimming shortened V by 3 bases and J by 0 bases, and 8 bases separated the two germline ends. CDR3 residues: CASSQTYATNEKLFF. The CDR3 coding sequence is TGTGCCAGCAGCCAGACATACGCAACTAATGAAAAACTGTTTTTT.

The chain uses TRBV19 and TRBJ1-1, with 10 bases lining up with TRBD1. CDR1 and CDR2 (germline): LNHDA, SQIVND (reference sequence). V lost 9 bases to trimming and J lost 3 bases; unmatched junction nucleotides: 10. CDR3 length equals 15 residues. The CDR3 bases are TGTGCCAGCCGACCGGGACAGGGGCGATACACTGAAGCTTTCTTT. It codes for CASRPGQGRYTEAFF.

The rearrangement links TRBV7-9 to TRBJ1-5; D uncertain. Trimming pared 3 bases from V and 4 bases from J, leaving 7 bases between. Germline values: CDR1 SEHNR, CDR2 FQNEAQ (reference sequence). This CDR3 contains 13 residues. The CDR3 sequence is CASSFQENQPQHF. DNA for the CDR3: TGTGCCAGCAGCTTTCAGGAAAATCAGCCCCAGCATTTT.

This clone was recorded a few times. This rearrangement joins TRBV18 to TRBJ1-2; D is possibly TRBD1 (6 bases). Trimming pared 2 bases from V and 5 bases from J, leaving 18 bases between. The CDR3 sequence is 16 residues long. CDR1 is KGHSH, CDR2 LQKENI, per germline. The CDR3 protein is CASSPSSGGARYGYTF. The CDR3 nucleotides read TGTGCCAGCTCACCATCCTCGGGGGGGGCTCGGTATGGCTACACCTTC.

In nucleotides, the CDR3 is TGCGCCAGCAGCCAAGAGCCCCATAGACTAGCGGGGGCCACCGGGGAGCTGTTTTTT. Its translation: CASSQEPHRLAGATGELFF. This chain connects TRBV4-1 to TRBJ2-2; TRBD2 matches at 12 bases. The length of the CDR3 is 19 residues. Germline lookup yields CDR1 MGHRA and CDR2 YSYEKL. Trimming took 0 bases from V and 4 from J; bases not matched to a gene: 9.

The chain is built from TRBV13 and TRBJ2-7; perhaps TRBD2 as D (5 bases). The CDR3 loop spans 12 amino acids. CDR1 is PRHDT, CDR2 FYEKMQ, per germline (reference sequence). Between the trimmed V and J ends, which lost 0 bases and 5 bases, there was a span of 5 bases. The CDR3 loop reads CASSLGRDEQYV. CDR3 nucleotides: TGTGCCAGCAGCTTAGGGCGGGACGAGCAGTACGTC.

The chain has TRBV19 and TRBJ1-5; 8 bases agree with TRBD1. Germline CDR1 LNHDA, CDR2 SQIVND (reference sequence). The V segment lost 1 base and the J segment 2 bases; nucleotides outside the gene matches: 1. The CDR3 runs 15 residues. The CDR3 DNA follows: TGTGCCAGTAGTATAGCGACAGGGGGCAATCAGCCCCAGCATTTT. Its protein product is CASSIATGGNQPQHF.

Points on this clone: The same CDR3 is also encoded by other DNA sequences in this sample. This chain uses TRBV6-2 or TRBV6-3 with TRBJ2-1, with 14 bases aligning to TRBD2. Germline CDR1 reads MNHEY; CDR2 reads SVGEGT. This CDR3 spans 15 amino acids. V gave up 2 bases and J gave up 6 bases; unmatched junction bases: 0. CDR3 sequence reads: CASSYGTSGGNEQFF. The DNA of the CDR3 is TGTGCCAGCAGTTACGGGACTAGCGGGGGCAATGAGCAGTTCTTC.

This rearrangement joins TRBV7-9 to TRBJ2-7; 11 bases align to TRBD2. The CDR3 has 15 residues. The V and J ends lost 5 bases and 9 bases, in that order; junction bases with no gene match: 12. Germline CDR1 reads SEHNR; CDR2 reads FQNEAQ (reference sequence). The CDR3 coding sequence is TGTGCCAGCAGCACAACCAGACTAGCGGGACAAAGGCAGTACTTC. Encoded protein: CASSTTRLAGQRQYF.

The rearrangement joins TRBV9 to TRBJ1-2; unclear D gene. V lost 0 bases to trimming and J lost 3 bases, with 12 bases between them. Germline CDR1 SGDLS, CDR2 YYNGEE. There are 15 residues in the CDR3. Here the CDR3 reads CASSVVSTFDYGYTF. In nucleotides, the CDR3 is TGTGCCAGCAGCGTAGTGTCCACATTTGACTATGGCTACACCTTC.

The rearrangement uses TRBV7-9 and TRBJ2-2; TRBD1 matches 8 bases. The CDR3 sequence is 15 residues long. CDR1 SEHNR and CDR2 FQNEAQ come from the germline V gene (reference sequence). V gave up 5 bases and J gave up 1 base; unmatched junction bases: 3. The CDR3 here is CASSLGQVNTGELFF. The CDR3 DNA reads as TGTGCCAGCAGCCTGGGACAGGTGAACACCGGGGAGCTGTTTTTT.

This clone occurred once. The chain recombines TRBV7-9 with TRBJ1-4, with unresolved D. Trimming pared 5 bases from V and 7 bases from J, leaving 23 bases between. Germline loops: CDR1 SEHNR, CDR2 FQNEAQ (reference sequence). The CDR3 length is 17 residues. For the CDR3, the DNA is TGTGCCAGCAGCCCCGAGTCCCCACTGGGTCGGGGTGAAAAACTGTTTTTT. Translated: CASSPESPLGRGEKLFF.

The genes are TRBV5-1 and TRBJ2-3; 11 bases fit TRBD2. Germline V gene lookup returns CDR1 SGHRS and CDR2 YFSETQ. J was trimmed by 3 bases and V by 3 bases; bases with no gene match: 6. The length of the CDR3 is 16 residues. CDR3 loop: CASSSSSSGGTDTQYF. DNA of the CDR3: TGCGCCAGCAGCTCATCCTCTAGCGGGGGGACAGATACGCAGTATTTT.

The rearrangement links TRBV5-4 to TRBJ1-2, with D perhaps TRBD1 (5 bases). The V gene's germline CDR1 is SGHNT and CDR2 YYREEE (reference sequence). The CDR3 is 15 amino acids. V was clipped by 3 bases and J by 4 bases, with 16 bases between them. CDR3: CASSSRQSSFYGYTF. CDR3 nucleotides: TGTGCCAGCAGCTCCCGACAGAGCAGTTTCTATGGCTACACCTTC.

This chain uses TRBV6-5 with TRBJ1-2; 7 bases agree with TRBD1. Trimming at V came to 8 bases and at J to 7 bases, leaving 7 bases not matched to a gene. Per the germline V gene, CDR1 is MNHEY and CDR2 is SVGAGI. This CDR3 has 12 residues. In nucleotides, the CDR3 is TGTGCCAGCTACCAGGGGGTAGGTGGCTACACCTTC. Encoded protein: CASYQGVGGYTF.

V usage is TRBV4-1 and J usage is TRBJ2-6; possible D gene TRBD2, 5 bases. Trimming left V 3 bases short and J 0 bases short, with 18 bases between. Germline V gene sequence: CDR1 MGHRA, CDR2 YSYEKL. The CDR3 is 19 residues long. CDR3 loop: CASSHAPSGGGSGANVLTF. The CDR3 bases are TGCGCCAGCAGCCATGCCCCCAGCGGCGGCGGCTCTGGGGCCAACGTCCTGACTTTC.

J is TRBJ2-2 and V is TRBV9; TRBD2 aligns across 12 bases. V shed 3 bases, J shed 0 bases, and the junction held 6 bases outside the gene matches. The CDR3 spans 18 residues. Per germline, CDR1 SGDLS and CDR2 YYNGEE. CDR3 bases: TGTGCCAGCAGCGCCTCTAGGACTAGCGGGGCGAACACCGGGGAGCTGTTTTTT. Encoded protein: CASSASRTSGANTGELFF. The entire variable domain, with the rest obtained from reference TRBV9 and TRBJ2-2, is as follows: DSGVTQTPKHLITATGQRVTLRCSPRSGDLSVYWYQQSLDQGLQFLIQYYNGEERAKGNILERFSAQQFPDLHSELNLSSLELGDSALYFCASSASRTSGANTGELFFGEGSRLTVL.

CDR3 DNA sequence: TGTGCCAGCAGAGCACGGGGGAGGAGAGAGACCCAGTACTTC. This translates into CASRARGRRETQYF. The V and J genes are TRBV6-5 and TRBJ2-5; D is perhaps TRBD2 (6 bases). In germline, CDR1 is MNHEY, CDR2 SVGAGI. V lost 6 bases to trimming and J lost 4 bases, with 15 bases between them. This CDR3 has 14 amino acids.